This T cell receptor beta chain was sequenced for a study of regulatory T cells in long-lasting Graves disease. Time point noted: newly diagnosed GD, antithyroid drugs for less than 3 months. The TCR library was made from RNA extracted from PBMCs. Losses at the gene ends were 0 bases for V and 6 bases for J; bases not matched to a gene: 9. Germline CDR1 KGHSH, CDR2 LQKENI. The CDR3 spans 16 residues. Combining iRepertoire HTBI primers with Arm-PCR of CDR3 regions, the authors built TCR beta libraries. In TCRdb, the multiplex PCR reads were re-called with MiXCR into one record per CDR3 protein. Counted here are roughly 250,000 distinct CDR3 sequences, 15% to 20% occurring once; the ten biggest clones make up around 15%. Whole-study findings and limits: There were preferences for TRBV28, TRBJ1-2 and TRBJ2-5 in persistent disease.

Comments on this clonotype: The antigen is unknown.

This sample was also put to use in a study of T cells in Graves' hyperthyroidism and ophthalmopathy. This second study notes: The HTBI primer set was used in a first-round RT-PCR of the TCR CDR3. Expanded thyroid clonotypes (above 0.001) were mostly also found in blood.

This chain connects TRBV18 to TRBJ2-3; 7 bases are a match to TRBD2. The sample in question was peripheral blood mononuclear cells (PBMCs), obtained at new diagnosis, from a patient treated with antithyroid drugs. This TCR derives from a woman between 25 and 40 years old with Graves disease. The CDR3 here is CASSPPGLGGTDTQYF. DNA for the CDR3: TGTGCCAGCTCACCACCCGGTCTGGGGGGGACCGATACGCAGTATTTT.